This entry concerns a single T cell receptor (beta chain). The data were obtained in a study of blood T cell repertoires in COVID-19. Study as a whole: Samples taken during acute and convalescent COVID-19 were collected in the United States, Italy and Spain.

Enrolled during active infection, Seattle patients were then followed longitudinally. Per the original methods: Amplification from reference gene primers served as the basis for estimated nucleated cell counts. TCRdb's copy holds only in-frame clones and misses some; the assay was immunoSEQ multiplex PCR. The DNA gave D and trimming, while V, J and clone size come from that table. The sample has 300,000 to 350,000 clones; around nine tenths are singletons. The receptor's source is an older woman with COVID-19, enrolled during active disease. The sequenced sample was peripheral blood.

The CDR3 loop is CASSLQGAGISEAFF. CDR3 DNA: TGTGCCAGCAGCTTGCAGGGGGCCGGTATATCTGAAGCTTTCTTT. The chain carries TRBV5-8 and TRBJ1-1, with 8 bases fitting TRBD1. The CDR3 totals 15 residues. With V trimmed by 1 base and J by 6 bases, 8 bases remained unmatched. In germline, CDR1 is SGHTS, CDR2 YDEGEE. The variable domain in full, completed from reference TRBV5-8 and TRBJ1-1, reads EAGVTQSPTHLIKTRGQQATLRCSPISGHTSVYWYQQALGLGLQFLLWYDEGEERNRGNFPPRFSGRQFPNYSSELNVNALELEDSALYLCASSLQGAGISEAFFGQGTRLTVV.